The rows below give T cell receptor beta chains drawn from one sample of a study of T cells in localized non-small cell lung cancer. Profiling relied on immunoSEQ multiplex PCR, and the TCRdb table lists in-frame clones only, not all of them. The sample lists around 25,000 clones; 70% to 90% were seen once. Sequences were derived from peripheral blood, sampled before any cancer treatment. These receptors all stem from a male donor aged 60 or over with stage II squamous cell lung carcinoma. The CDR3 runs from the conserved cysteine through the conserved F or W. The D gene is left open where the match is weak. Part of the rows lack a size; the others show once, few, many or a class for expanded clones.

J	V	size	D	DNA	CDR3
TRBJ2-2	TRBV4-3	.	TRBD2	TGCGCCAGCAGCCAATGGGCCCCAGCGGGGGGGCCGGCCGGGGAGCTGTTTTTT	CASSQWAPAGGPAGELFF
TRBJ1-3	TRBV15	.	.	TGTGCCACCAGCGGACAGGGAAACACCATATATTTT	CATSGQGNTIYF
TRBJ2-1	TRBV2	once	.	TGTGCCAGCAGGACTTTTTACCACAATGAGCAGTTCTTC	CASRTFYHNEQFF
TRBJ2-7	TRBV7-9	.	TRBD1	TGTGCCAGCAGCTATACTCATCCGACAGGGCTCTTCTACGAGCAGTACTTC	CASSYTHPTGLFYEQYF
TRBJ2-3	TRBV9	.	TRBD2	TGTGCCAGCAGCGCCCTAGCGGGGCATAGCACAGATACGCAGTATTTT	CASSALAGHSTDTQYF
TRBJ2-1	TRBV11-1	.	.	TGTGCCAGCAGCTTAGTGTCTCGCGGCGAGCAGTTCTTC	CASSLVSRGEQFF
TRBJ2-3	TRBV7-2	.	.	TGTGCCAGCAGCTTAGCGGCGGCAACAGATACGCAGTATTTT	CASSLAAATDTQYF
TRBJ2-3	TRBV6-4	.	TRBD1	TGTGCCAGCTCGCAGGGGGCAGGCACAGATACGCAGTATTTT	CASSQGAGTDTQYF
TRBJ2-7	TRBV7-2	.	TRBD2	TGTGCCAGCAGGCGGGTAGCGGGAGAAGGCTACGAGCAGTACTTC	CASRRVAGEGYEQYF
TRBJ1-2	TRBV9	.	TRBD1	TGTGCCAGCAGCGCCACAGGGGGCGACTATGGCTACACCTTC	CASSATGGDYGYTF
TRBJ2-1	TRBV7-6	.	.	TGTGCCAGCAGCCCCTCGGTCAGATACAATGAGCAGTTCTTC	CASSPSVRYNEQFF
TRBJ2-7	TRBV4-2	.	TRBD2	TGTGCCAGCAGCCAAGAACTAGCGGGAGGATTCGAGCAGTACTTC	CASSQELAGGFEQYF
TRBJ2-1	TRBV28	.	TRBD2	TGTGCCAGCAGTTCGGCGAAGACCCCGGGACTACCGAACAATGAGCAGTTCTTC	CASSSAKTPGLPNNEQFF
TRBJ2-5	TRBV7-9	.	TRBD2	TGTGCCAGCAGCCCCGGGACTAGCGGCCAAGAGACCCAGTACTTC	CASSPGTSGQETQYF
TRBJ2-7	TRBV6-5	few	TRBD1	TGTGCCAGCAGTTCCGGGACAGGGTCCGAGCAGTACTTC	CASSSGTGSEQYF
TRBJ1-4	TRBV4-3	.	.	TGCGCCAGCAGCCAAGGGGGGAATACCAATGAAAAACTGTTTTTT	CASSQGGNTNEKLFF
TRBJ1-5	TRBV6-1	.	.	TGTGCCAGCAAACAGGCCGAATTCAATCAGCCCCAGCATTTT	CASKQAEFNQPQHF
TRBJ1-1	TRBV6-5	.	.	TGTGCCAGCAGTGAGGGGAACACTGAAGCTTTCTTT	CASSEGNTEAFF
TRBJ1-4	TRBV9	.	.	TGTGCCAGCAGCGCAGGAGGGGCTACTAATGAAAAACTGTTTTTT	CASSAGGATNEKLFF
TRBJ2-5	TRBV28	.	TRBD1	TGTGCCAGCAGTTCTTACAGGGGTCAAGAGACCCAGTACTTC	CASSSYRGQETQYF
TRBJ2-3	TRBV7-2	.	TRBD2	TGTGCCAGCAGCTTAGAAGCTATGGCTAGCGGAGACACAGATACGCAGTATTTT	CASSLEAMASGDTDTQYF
TRBJ2-1	TRBV18	.	TRBD2	TGTGCCAGCTCACCACCTGATCCGGGACTAGCGGGGCACAATGAGCAGTTCTTC	CASSPPDPGLAGHNEQFF